This TCR beta chain was recorded in a study of CD8 T cells in ankylosing spondylitis. Study conclusions and caveats: There was a TCR beta motif, made of several highly homologous variants, that appeared characteristic of ankylosing spondylitis blood.

Trimming stripped 1 base from V and 0 bases from J, with 10 bases between. This CDR3 has 16 amino acids. The germline V gene has CDR1 SEHNR and CDR2 FQNEAQ (reference sequence). As for this clonotype: Its antigen is not known.

MiXCR, run by TCRdb on the 5' RACE reads, gives a single entry per CDR3 protein. Of 200,000 to 250,000 distinct CDR3 sequences in the sample, about a sixth were seen once. The receptor was isolated from a male donor with ankylosing spondylitis. This chain links TRBV7-9 with TRBJ2-1; D is uncertain. Input material: blood, either unsorted or a sorted T cell fraction (not recorded which). Here the CDR3 reads CASSLVRATSYNEQFF. The CDR3, as DNA: TGTGCCAGCAGCTTAGTTCGGGCCACCTCCTACAATGAGCAGTTCTTC.